This passage covers 2 T cell receptor beta chains from one sample sequenced in a study of T cells in localized non-small cell lung cancer (dated by TCRdb to between 2020 and 2021). Receptor amplification or capture employed the immunoSEQ multiplex PCR assay. Imported from immuneACCESS, the table was reduced by TCRdb to in-frame sequences with V and J called. These copies leave out some clones; in studies compared against another copy, an unresolved V gene accounts for under half, and the cause of the remainder is not known. In all, the sample holds around 25,000 clones, and more than 85% of those were seen once. Nearly 15% of the sample is in the top ten clones. Material: peripheral blood, obtained before any cancer treatment. The origin of the receptors is a man aged 40 to 75 with stage III squamous cell lung carcinoma.

This clone was detected once. The chain recombines TRBV4-1 with TRBJ1-5; TRBD1 might be the D (6 bases). The CDR3 is made up of 14 amino acids. V shed 0 bases and J shed 5 bases, with 8 bases lying between them. CDR1 and CDR2 from the germline V gene are MGHRA and YSYEKL. The CDR3: CASSQEQGHQPQHF. The CDR3 DNA follows: TGCGCCAGCAGCCAAGAACAGGGCCATCAGCCCCAGCATTTT.

The CDR3 spells CASREQQYEQYF. The DNA of the CDR3 is TGTGCCAGCAGGGAACAGCAATACGAGCAGTACTTC. The rearrangement joins TRBV6-1 to TRBJ2-7; D is unclear. The CDR3 runs 12 residues. CDR1 is MNHNS and CDR2 is SASEGT in the germline V gene. The germline V and J ends were trimmed by 6 bases and 4 bases, with 10 bases remaining between them.